This T cell receptor beta chain emerged from a study of beta chain features in type 1 diabetes. Since all of the isolated RNA was reverse transcribed, expressed TCRB transcripts were what got sequenced. Using immunoSEQ multiplex PCR, the repertoire was profiled, and TCRdb retains in-frame clones only, with some absent. The sample shows some 200,000 clones, 11% of them seen only once. Germline CDR1 is SGHTA and CDR2 is FQGTGA. J gave up 4 bases and V 5 bases, and 10 bases lay outside the gene matches. CDR3 length: 17 residues. The V and J genes are TRBV7-3 and TRBJ2-7; 14 positions agree with TRBD2. Material for sequencing was central memory CD4+ T cells from blood. The clonotype originates from a young man in good health. The CDR3 region has the DNA TGTGCCAGCAGCGGACTAGCGGGAGGACACAATAAATACGAGCAGTACTTC. Translating it yields CASSGLAGGHNKYEQYF.